The rows below give T cell receptor beta chains drawn from one sample of a study of T cells in Graves' hyperthyroidism and ophthalmopathy. MiXCR, applied by TCRdb to the multiplex PCR reads, yields one record per CDR3 protein. The table lists some 760,000 distinct CDR3 sequences, around 15% of them singletons. Material: blood. All receptors come from a woman aged 18-30 years with Graves' hyperthyroidism. Both conserved end residues are part of each CDR3. The order of the fields is V gene, J gene, D gene, clone size, CDR3 DNA, CDR3 protein. A D gene is named only where the DNA matches it firmly. The size field is filled for only some rows; it gives once, few, many or a size class.

TRBV29-1	TRBJ2-1	-	-	TGCAGCGTTGCGTCCGGGACGGGTCTGCCCCTCGGTGAGCAGTTCTTC	CSVASGTGLPLGEQFF
TRBV29-1	TRBJ2-5	TRBD2	-	TGCAGCGTTTGCGGGAGTTTAGGAGAGACCCAGTACTTC	CSVCGSLGETQYF
TRBV19	TRBJ1-5	-	-	TGTGCCAGTAGTCTAAGCGGGGTTGAAGTCAATCAGCCCCAGCATTTT	CASSLSGVEVNQPQHF
TRBV6-2/TRBV6-3	TRBJ2-3	TRBD2	-	TGTGCCAGCATGGGCTGGGGGGGTGGTACAGATACGCAGTATTTT	CASMGWGGGTDTQYF
TRBV7-9	TRBJ1-6	-	few	TGTGCCAGCAAAAAAGGCCGGGGGCAGATCAATTCACCCCTCCACTTT	CASKKGRGQINSPLHF
TRBV4-3	TRBJ2-7	TRBD1	-	TGCGCCAGCAGCCAAGACCAGGACAGGGCCTACGAGCAGTACTTC	CASSQDQDRAYEQYF
TRBV4-1	TRBJ1-2	-	few	TGCGCCAGCAGCCACCCAGTACGGAACTATGGCTACACCTTC	CASSHPVRNYGYTF
TRBV7-9	TRBJ2-7	-	few	TGTGCCAGCAGCTTAGGTCGGCAGGCCATGAGCTCCTACGAGCAGTACTTC	CASSLGRQAMSSYEQYF
TRBV4-2	TRBJ2-7	TRBD1	many	TGTGCCAGCAGCCAGGAAGGGACAGTCAACTACGAGCAGTACTTC	CASSQEGTVNYEQYF
TRBV11-3	TRBJ2-2	-	few	TGTGCCAGCAGCTTTCAGCGGGCCCGAAACACCGGGGAGCTGTTTTTT	CASSFQRARNTGELFF